Listed here are 24 T cell receptor beta chains from one sample, sequenced in a study of cytotoxic CD8 clonotypes in ibrutinib-treated CLL. TCRdb's copy holds only in-frame clones and misses some; the assay was immunoSEQ multiplex PCR. Of about 130,000 clones detected, 84% appear once; the ten largest clones hold approximately 3.5%. The sequences come from PBMCs, collected after 24 months of ibrutinib treatment. All receptors derive from a human donor with chronic lymphocytic leukemia.

V gene TRBV6-5 combines with J gene TRBJ1-6; no clear D gene. The CDR3 covers 13 residues. CDR1 MNHEY and CDR2 SVGAGI come from the germline V gene. The V end lost 5 bases, the J end lost 7 bases, and 9 bases lay between the germline ends. The CDR3 DNA is TGTGCCAGCAGTGAGGGCTGGAATTCACCCCTCCACTTT. This codes for CASSEGWNSPLHF.

This clone came up once. The CDR3 nucleotides are TGCGCCACCGTCCCAGGGGGCAGGGGGCCTGAAAAACTGTTTTTT. It codes for CATVPGGRGPEKLFF. This chain links TRBV10-2 with TRBJ1-4; 8 nucleotides line up with TRBD1. Per germline, CDR1 WSHSY and CDR2 SAAADI. The CDR3 sequence is 15 residues long. V shed 10 bases and J 7 bases; nucleotides not matched to a gene: 14.

The rearrangement uses TRBV18 and TRBJ1-1; 7 bases line up with TRBD1. Per germline, CDR1 KGHSH and CDR2 LQKENI. Unmatched junction bases numbered 5, after V lost 4 bases and J lost 3 bases. The CDR3 is 14 residues long. The CDR3 bases are TGTGCCAGCTCACGTCAGGGGGGGGACACTGAAGCTTTCTTT. This sequence encodes CASSRQGGDTEAFF.

This clone was detected once. The gene calls are TRBV4-3 and TRBJ2-3, with 8 bases matching TRBD2. CDR3 size: 16 residues. In germline, CDR1 is LGHNA, CDR2 YSLEER. The J segment lost 3 bases and the V segment lost 1 base, leaving 6 bases of the junction unmatched. CDR3 coding DNA: TGCGCCAGCAGCCAAGGTCGGGGGGGCCGGACAGATACGCAGTATTTT. This translates into CASSQGRGGRTDTQYF.

This chain joins TRBV7-9 and TRBJ2-3; D gene uncertain. Per the germline V gene, CDR1 is SEHNR and CDR2 is FQNEAQ (reference sequence). Trimming left V 2 bases short and J 3 bases short, with 9 bases between. The CDR3 runs to 14 residues. The CDR3 coding sequence is TGTGCCAGCAGCTTATTAAAACAGACAGATACGCAGTATTTT. Translating it yields CASSLLKQTDTQYF.

This clone was counted a few times. The rearrangement joins TRBV7-9 to TRBJ1-1, with TRBD1 matching over 7 bases. Per germline, CDR1 SEHNR and CDR2 FQNEAQ (reference sequence). This CDR3 has 13 amino acids. Trimming cost V 5 bases and J 7 bases; bases outside gene matches: 7. CDR3 sequence (DNA): TGTGCCAGCAGCCGGATTAGGGACAGTGAAGCTTTCTTT. It encodes CASSRIRDSEAFF.

The chain couples TRBV9 to TRBJ1-2, with D tentatively TRBD1 (6 bases). Trimming shortened V by 4 bases and J by 3 bases, and 16 bases separated the two germline ends. This CDR3 spans 15 amino acids. Looked up from germline, CDR1 is SGDLS and CDR2 is YYNGEE. CDR3 sequence reads: CASSPSGQIHYGYTF. For the CDR3, the DNA is TGTGCCAGCAGCCCGTCAGGACAGATTCACTATGGCTACACCTTC.

This sequence joins TRBV11-2 and TRBJ2-1; D might be TRBD2 (6 bases). Germline CDR1 is SGHAT and CDR2 is FQNNGV. Trimming cost V 5 bases and J 4 bases, with 21 bases left between them. This CDR3 is built from 17 residues. The CDR3 nucleotides read TGTGCCAGCAGCCCGATGCTCGGCGGGGTCGGGTACAATGAGCAGTTCTTC. It yields the protein CASSPMLGGVGYNEQFF.

V gene TRBV11-2 combines with J gene TRBJ1-2; a possible D gene is TRBD1 (5 bases). The CDR3 extends over 13 amino acids. Looked up from germline, CDR1 is SGHAT and CDR2 is FQNNGV. Deletions cut 2 bases from V and 6 bases from J, with 10 bases between. The DNA for the CDR3 is TGTGCCAGCAGCTTACTATGGGGGGATGGCTACACCTTC. It codes for CASSLLWGDGYTF.

The rearrangement uses TRBV6-5 and TRBJ2-1; 12 positions agree with TRBD1. There are 15 residues in the CDR3. V trimming: 5 bases; J trimming: 8 bases; junction bases outside the gene matches: 7. Per the germline V gene, CDR1 is MNHEY and CDR2 is SVGAGI. The CDR3 nucleotides read TGTGCCAGCAGTAAGGGACAGGGGGCGCGGGATGAGCAGTTCTTC. Translated, it gives CASSKGQGARDEQFF.

The V and J genes are TRBV28 and TRBJ2-5, with D perhaps matching TRBD1 (6 bases). In germline, CDR1 is MDHEN, CDR2 SYDVKM. V was trimmed by 5 bases and J by 5 bases, leaving 15 bases between them. The CDR3 covers 14 residues. Here the CDR3 reads CASSISRGRETQYF. CDR3 coding DNA: TGTGCCAGCAGTATTAGCAGGGGTAGGGAGACCCAGTACTTC.

There are a few counts of this clone. This specimen includes other DNA sequences encoding the same CDR3. The chain combines TRBV2 with TRBJ2-2, with D possibly TRBD2 on 6 matching bases. There are 14 residues in the CDR3. Trimming pared 7 bases from V and 1 base from J, leaving 10 bases between. CDR1 SNHLY and CDR2 FYNNEI come from the germline V gene. The CDR3 is CASKGGVNTGELFF. In DNA, the CDR3 is TGTGCCAGCAAGGGCGGGGTGAACACCGGGGAGCTGTTTTTT.

This clone has just a few counts. This chain uses TRBV18 with TRBJ1-3; no clear D. The CDR3 is made up of 14 amino acids. V was trimmed by 1 base and J by 4 bases, leaving 8 bases between them. Germline lookup yields CDR1 KGHSH and CDR2 LQKENI. CDR3 sequence reads: CASSPQGMGNTIYF. CDR3 DNA: TGTGCCAGCTCACCACAGGGAATGGGAAACACCATATATTTT.

This chain connects TRBV11-3 to TRBJ2-2; 7 nucleotides match TRBD1. The CDR3 totals 14 residues. V lost 8 bases and J lost 1; bases outside the gene matches: 4. Germline CDR1 is SGHNT and CDR2 is YENEEA. The CDR3: CASADRVNTGELFF. The CDR3 nucleotides read TGTGCCAGCGCCGACAGGGTGAACACCGGGGAGCTGTTTTTT.

The sample holds a few counts of this clone. The J gene is TRBJ2-7, the V gene TRBV6-5, with D possibly being TRBD1 (5 bases). Trimming removed 0 bases from V and 6 bases from J, with 12 bases in between. The CDR3 has 14 amino acids. CDR1 is MNHEY, CDR2 SVGAGI, per germline. The DNA for the CDR3 is TGTGCCAGCAGTTACTCGACACCGCAGGGCGAGCAGTACTTC. As protein: CASSYSTPQGEQYF.

Turning to this clone: Other nucleotide sequences in the sample specify the same CDR3. This rearrangement joins TRBV5-1 to TRBJ2-5; D tentatively reads TRBD1 or TRBD2 (5 bases each). The germline V and J ends were trimmed by 4 bases and 5 bases, with 12 bases remaining between them. Germline loops: CDR1 SGHRS, CDR2 YFSETQ. The CDR3 spans 13 residues. Written as DNA, the CDR3 is TGCGCCAGCAGCCCGGGGACCGGGGAGACCCAGTACTTC. As protein: CASSPGTGETQYF.

A word on this clone: Additional DNA sequences in this sample encode the identical CDR3. This chain connects TRBV11-2 to TRBJ1-1, with D possibly TRBD1 on 5 matching bases. The germline V gene encodes CDR1 SGHAT and CDR2 FQNNGV. The V end lost 1 base, the J end lost 1 base, and 7 bases lay between the germline ends. CDR3 length: 14 residues. CDR3 protein: CASSLAGGNTEAFF. Here the CDR3 DNA reads TGTGCCAGCAGCTTAGCGGGGGGGAACACTGAAGCTTTCTTT. The variable domain in full, completed from reference TRBV11-2 and TRBJ1-1, reads EAGVAQSPRYKIIEKRQSVAFWCNPISGHATLYWYQQILGQGPKLLIQFQNNGVVDDSQLPKDRFSAERLKGVDSTLKIQPAKLEDSAVYLCASSLAGGNTEAFFGQGTRLTVV.

The chain is built from TRBV6-1 and TRBJ1-1; a weak D match, TRBD1 (5 bases). Germline CDR1 is MNHNS and CDR2 is SASEGT. Trimming cost V 5 bases and J 0 bases, with 13 bases left between them. The CDR3 sequence is 15 residues long. Here the CDR3 DNA reads TGTGCCAGCAGTCTACTGGGGCCTATGAACACTGAAGCTTTCTTT. It yields the protein CASSLLGPMNTEAFF.

The genes are TRBV6-1 and TRBJ1-5, with TRBD1 matching over 7 bases. V lost 0 bases to trimming and J lost 4 bases; unmatched junction nucleotides: 3. The CDR3 is 15 amino acids. Germline V CDR1 and CDR2: MNHNS, SASEGT. The CDR3 DNA is TGTGCCAGCAGTGAAGCTGGCAGGGGGAATCAGCCCCAGCATTTT. It translates to CASSEAGRGNQPQHF.

The CDR3 protein is CSVMFNNEKLFF. The CDR3, as DNA: TGCAGCGTTATGTTCAATAATGAAAAACTGTTTTTT. The chain combines TRBV29-1 with TRBJ1-4, with unresolved D. This CDR3 is 12 amino acids long. Trimming removed 5 bases at V and 4 bases at J, with 8 bases between. Germline loops: CDR1 SQVTM, CDR2 ANQGSEA. Full variable domain (outside the CDR3, taken from reference TRBV29-1 and TRBJ1-4): SAVISQKPSRDICQRGTSLTIQCQVDSQVTMMFWYRQQPGQSLTLIATANQGSEATYESGFVIDKFPISRPNLTFSTLTVSNMSPEDSSIYLCSVMFNNEKLFFGSGTQLSVL.

V is TRBV11-2 and J is TRBJ1-1, with D unclear. Germline loops: CDR1 SGHAT, CDR2 FQNNGV. The CDR3 totals 14 residues. V gave up 2 bases and J gave up 4 bases, with 11 bases separating them. Here the CDR3 DNA reads TGTGCCAGCAGCTTAAGGAGACCCGCCACTGAAGCTTTCTTT. Protein product: CASSLRRPATEAFF.

The rearrangement joins TRBV5-8 to TRBJ1-1; a possible D gene is TRBD1 (6 bases). Germline lookup yields CDR1 SGHTS and CDR2 YDEGEE. V shed 4 bases and J shed 7 bases, with 17 bases lying between them. The CDR3 is 14 residues long. The CDR3 DNA reads as TGTGCCAGCAGCCTATACGGGACAAATTTTGAAGCTTTCTTT. Its protein product is CASSLYGTNFEAFF. The entire variable domain, with the rest obtained from reference TRBV5-8 and TRBJ1-1, is as follows: EAGVTQSPTHLIKTRGQQATLRCSPISGHTSVYWYQQALGLGLQFLLWYDEGEERNRGNFPPRFSGRQFPNYSSELNVNALELEDSALYLCASSLYGTNFEAFFGQGTRLTVV.

The rearrangement joins TRBV5-1 to TRBJ1-2; no firm D call. Germline CDR1 and CDR2: SGHRS and YFSETQ. V lost 4 bases, J lost 2 bases, and 12 bases lay in between. This CDR3 is built from 14 residues. CDR3 in DNA: TGCGCCAGCAGCACCGCGTCCCTAAACTATGGCTACACCTTC. Amino acid sequence: CASSTASLNYGYTF. The whole variable domain, filled in from reference TRBV5-1 and TRBJ1-2, reads KAGVTQTPRYLIKTRGQQVTLSCSPISGHRSVSWYQQTPGQGLQFLFEYFSETQRNKGNFPGRFSGRQFSNSRSEMNVSTLELGDSALYLCASSTASLNYGYTFGSGTRLTVV.

In nucleotides, the CDR3 is TGTGCCAGCAGACCCCTTGGAGGACAGGGGAACTATGGCTACACCTTC. It is translated as CASRPLGGQGNYGYTF. The genes are TRBV6-6 and TRBJ1-2, with 9 positions matching TRBD1. Germline V CDR1 and CDR2: MNHNY, SVGAGI (reference sequence). This CDR3 is 16 amino acids long. After removal of 6 bases from V and 2 bases from J, the junction contained 10 bases not matched to a gene.